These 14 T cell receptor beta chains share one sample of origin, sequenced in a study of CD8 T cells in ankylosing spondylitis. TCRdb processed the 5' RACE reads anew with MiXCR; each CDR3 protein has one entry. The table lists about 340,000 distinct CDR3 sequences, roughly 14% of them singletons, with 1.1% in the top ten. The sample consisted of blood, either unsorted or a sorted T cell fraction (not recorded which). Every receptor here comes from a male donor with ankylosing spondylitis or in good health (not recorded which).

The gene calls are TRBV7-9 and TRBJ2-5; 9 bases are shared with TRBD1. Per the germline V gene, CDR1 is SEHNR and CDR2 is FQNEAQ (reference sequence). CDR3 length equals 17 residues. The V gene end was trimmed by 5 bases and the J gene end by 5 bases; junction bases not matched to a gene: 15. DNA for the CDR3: TGTGCCAGCAGCCGCCTTATAAACAGGGGGCGCGTCGAGACCCAGTACTTC. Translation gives CASSRLINRGRVETQYF.

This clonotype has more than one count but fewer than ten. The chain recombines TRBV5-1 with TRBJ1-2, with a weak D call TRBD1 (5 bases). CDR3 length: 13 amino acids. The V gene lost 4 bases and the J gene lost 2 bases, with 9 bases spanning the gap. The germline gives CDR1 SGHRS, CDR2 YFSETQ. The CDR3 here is CASSRGRNYGYTF. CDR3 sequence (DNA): TGCGCCAGCAGCCGGGGACGGAACTATGGCTACACCTTC.

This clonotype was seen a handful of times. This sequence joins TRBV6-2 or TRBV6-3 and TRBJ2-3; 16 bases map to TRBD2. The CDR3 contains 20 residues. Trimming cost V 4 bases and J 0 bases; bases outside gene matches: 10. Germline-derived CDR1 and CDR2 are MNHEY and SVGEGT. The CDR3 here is CASSFGGTSGRARSTDTQYF. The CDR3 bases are TGTGCCAGCAGTTTTGGCGGGACTAGCGGGAGGGCTCGCAGCACAGATACGCAGTATTTT.

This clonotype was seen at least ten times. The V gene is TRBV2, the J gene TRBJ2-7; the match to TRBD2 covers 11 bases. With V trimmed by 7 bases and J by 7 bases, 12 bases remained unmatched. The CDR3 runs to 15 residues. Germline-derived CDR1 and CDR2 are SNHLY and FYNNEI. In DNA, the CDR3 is TGTGCCAGCACTCCAATAACTAGCGGGGGAGGTGAGCAGTACTTC. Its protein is CASTPITSGGGEQYF. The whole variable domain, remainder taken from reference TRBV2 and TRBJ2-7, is EPEVTQTPSHQVTQMGQEVILRCVPISNHLYFYWYRQILGQKVEFLVSFYNNEISEKSEIFDDQFSVERPDGSNFTLKIRSTKLEDSAMYFCASTPITSGGGEQYFGPGTRLTVT.

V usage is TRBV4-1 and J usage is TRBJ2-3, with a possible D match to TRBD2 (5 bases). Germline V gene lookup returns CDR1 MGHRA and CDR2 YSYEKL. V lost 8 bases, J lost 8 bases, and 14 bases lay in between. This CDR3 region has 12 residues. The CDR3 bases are TGCGCCAGCTCCCCAACTAGTGGTACGCAGTATTTT. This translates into CASSPTSGTQYF.

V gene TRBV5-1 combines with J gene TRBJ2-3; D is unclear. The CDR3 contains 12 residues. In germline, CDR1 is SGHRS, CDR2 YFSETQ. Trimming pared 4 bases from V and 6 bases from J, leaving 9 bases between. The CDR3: CASSVSGDTQYF. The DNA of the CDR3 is TGCGCCAGCAGCGTTTCCGGGGATACGCAGTATTTT.

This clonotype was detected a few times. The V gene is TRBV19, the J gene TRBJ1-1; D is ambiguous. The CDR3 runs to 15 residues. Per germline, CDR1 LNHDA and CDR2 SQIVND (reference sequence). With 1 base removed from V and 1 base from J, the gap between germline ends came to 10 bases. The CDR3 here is CASSIGPQPNTEAFF. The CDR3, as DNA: TGTGCCAGTAGTATAGGCCCCCAGCCGAACACTGAAGCTTTCTTT.

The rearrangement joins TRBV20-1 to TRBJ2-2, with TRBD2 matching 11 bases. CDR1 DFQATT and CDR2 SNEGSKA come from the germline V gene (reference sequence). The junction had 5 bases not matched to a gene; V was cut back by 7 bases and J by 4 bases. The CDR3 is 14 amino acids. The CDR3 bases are TGCAGTGTAGTAGCGGGAGGGGGCACCGGGGAGCTGTTTTTT. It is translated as CSVVAGGGTGELFF.

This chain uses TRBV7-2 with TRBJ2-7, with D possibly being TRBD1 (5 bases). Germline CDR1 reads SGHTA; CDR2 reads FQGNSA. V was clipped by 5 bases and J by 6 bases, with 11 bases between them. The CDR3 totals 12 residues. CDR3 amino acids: CASSPTVTEQYF. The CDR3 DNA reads TGTGCCAGCAGCCCGACAGTTACCGAGCAGTACTTC.

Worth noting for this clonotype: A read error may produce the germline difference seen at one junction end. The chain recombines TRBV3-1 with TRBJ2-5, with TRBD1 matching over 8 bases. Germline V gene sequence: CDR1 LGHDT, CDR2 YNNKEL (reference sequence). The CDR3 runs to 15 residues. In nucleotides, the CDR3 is TGTGCCAGCACCCAAGATTCAGGGGGCGGGGAGACCCAGTACTTC. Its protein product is CASTQDSGGGETQYF.

The CDR3 nucleotides are TGTGCCAGCAGCTTGGCAGGGACTCCTACCTACACCTTC. This translates into CASSLAGTPTYTF. The chain carries TRBV5-6 and TRBJ1-2; D perhaps matches TRBD1 (5 bases). The CDR3 consists of 13 residues. The ends were cut back, 0 bases at V and 10 bases at J, with 13 bases in the middle. The germline V gene has CDR1 SGHDT and CDR2 YYEEEE.

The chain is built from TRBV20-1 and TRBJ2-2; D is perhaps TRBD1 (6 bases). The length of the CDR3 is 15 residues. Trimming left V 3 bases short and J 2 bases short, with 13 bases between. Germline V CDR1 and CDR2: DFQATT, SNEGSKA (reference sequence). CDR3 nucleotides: TGCAGTGCTAGGGATACACAGGGAAACACCGGGGAGCTGTTTTTT. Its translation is CSARDTQGNTGELFF.

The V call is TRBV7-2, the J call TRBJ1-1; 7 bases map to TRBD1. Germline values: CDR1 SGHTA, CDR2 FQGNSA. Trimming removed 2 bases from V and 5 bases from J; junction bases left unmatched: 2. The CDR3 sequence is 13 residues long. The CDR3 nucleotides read TGTGCCAGCAGCTTAAAGGGGGCGACTGAAGCTTTCTTT. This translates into CASSLKGATEAFF.

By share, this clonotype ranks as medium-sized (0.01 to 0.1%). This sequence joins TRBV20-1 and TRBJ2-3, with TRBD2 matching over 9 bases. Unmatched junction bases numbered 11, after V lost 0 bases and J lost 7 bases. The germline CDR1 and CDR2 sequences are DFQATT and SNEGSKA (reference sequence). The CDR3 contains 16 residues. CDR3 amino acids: CSARDSLSGGHNTQYF. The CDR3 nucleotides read TGCAGTGCTAGAGATTCGTTGAGCGGGGGGCACAATACGCAGTATTTT.